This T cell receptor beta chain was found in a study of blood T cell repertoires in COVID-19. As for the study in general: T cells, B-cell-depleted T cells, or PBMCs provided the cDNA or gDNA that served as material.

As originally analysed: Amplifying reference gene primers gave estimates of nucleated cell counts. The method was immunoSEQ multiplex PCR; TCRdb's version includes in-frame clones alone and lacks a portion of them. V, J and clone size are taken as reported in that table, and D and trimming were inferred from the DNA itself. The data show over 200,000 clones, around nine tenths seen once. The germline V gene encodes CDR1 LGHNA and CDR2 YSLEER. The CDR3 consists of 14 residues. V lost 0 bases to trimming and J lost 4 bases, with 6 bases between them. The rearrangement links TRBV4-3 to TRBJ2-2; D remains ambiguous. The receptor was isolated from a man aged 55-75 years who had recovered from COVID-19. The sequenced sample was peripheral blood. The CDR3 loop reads CASSQEAPTGELFF. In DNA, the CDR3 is TGCGCCAGCAGCCAAGAAGCACCCACCGGGGAGCTGTTTTTT.